Listed below are T cell receptor beta chains from one sample, sequenced in a study of blood T cell repertoires in COVID-19. Profiled with immunoSEQ multiplex PCR; TCRdb holds only in-frame clones, not every one. This sample has hundreds of thousands of clones; 80% to 90% occur once, and the top ten carry roughly 2.3%. Sequenced material: PBMCs or T cells enriched from blood (not recorded which). These receptor sequences come from a man aged 25-40 years who had recovered from COVID-19. CDR3s leave out the opening cysteine and the closing phenylalanine or tryptophan. Size values are once, few and many counts, or a class for expanded clones, and some rows have none.

length	size	V	CDR3
10	.	TRBV7-6	ASSPVNNEQF
16	.	TRBV7-7	ASSPIKLLAGYTGELF
14	.	TRBV24-1	ATSDFGQGNTGELF
12	few	TRBV7-2	ASSPAAGVDTQY
13	.	TRBV6-5	ASSRTGGPGNTIY
10	.	TRBV29-1	SVEGNRWGYT
12	.	TRBV28	ASSPLGGEETQY
13	once	TRBV5-4	ASSLGGQAGEKLF
13	.	TRBV5-1	ASSLGGLKRGPLH
12	once	TRBV30	ACPRQGLGNEQF
14	.	TRBV30	AWSARGGGVYNEQF
11	.	TRBV9	ASSVQGTGELF
13	.	TRBV3-1/TRBV3-2	ASSHFLAGEETQY
11	once	TRBV7-2	ASSQGRNYGYT
13	.	TRBV11-2	ASSRAGTGPYEQY
9	.	TRBV20-1	SGDRWTEAF
15	.	TRBV7-8	ASSLTLLAGETETQY
11	.	TRBV6-5	ASRNTGGDIQY
11	.	TRBV30	AWSVREFEKLF
12	.	TRBV25-1	ASSDSRGVTEAF
14	.	TRBV4-1	ASSQPLIAGSYEQY
13	.	TRBV5-4	ASSLRGASFYEQY